This T cell receptor (beta chain) was retrieved from a study of T cells after yellow fever vaccination. Study results and caveats: Just a small share of clonotypes turned up in the CD4 compartment as well as the CD8 compartment. Post-booster reappearance was seen for most primary-vaccination clones (about 96% CD4, around 88% CD8).

Template switching by 5'RACE produced TCR cDNA, adding a universal primer site and UMIs. From the 5' RACE reads, TCRdb called clonotypes with MiXCR, one entry per CDR3 protein. The table records around 260,000 distinct CDR3 sequences, 5.2% of them present only once. The sample holds a few counts of this clonotype. The antigen is undetermined. The CDR3 spans 13 residues. The germline gives CDR1 SGHNT, CDR2 YYREEE (reference sequence). V was clipped by 4 bases and J by 5 bases, with 13 bases between them. This clonotype originated in a man aged 18 to 29 who received the YFV17D yellow fever vaccine. The sample here was CD4+ T cells sorted from PBMCs, taken on the day of the yellow fever booster vaccination. The chain is built from TRBV5-4 and TRBJ2-7, with D unclear. CDR3 residues: CASSPTSRDEQYF. In DNA form, the CDR3 reads TGTGCCAGCAGCCCGACCTCCCGGGACGAGCAGTACTTC. Complete variable domain (other parts from reference TRBV5-4 and TRBJ2-7): ETGVTQSPTHLIKTRGQQVTLRCSSQSGHNTVSWYQQALGQGPQFIFQYYREEENGRGNFPPRFSGLQFPNYSSELNVNALELDDSALYLCASSPTSRDEQYFGPGTRLTVT.